The T cell receptor (beta chain) described here comes from a study of CXCR3-negative and CXCR3-positive naive CD8 T cells (dated by TCRdb to between 2018 and 2021). A note on the overall study: In total, about 130 million TRB reads were obtained, which works out to roughly 1.5 +/- 0.3 million reads per library. Data from under 12 donors, pooled across two independent experiments, went into the diversity and physicochemical repertoire analyses. TRBV-TRBJ cluster analysis included naive subsets from about 5 donors and memory cells from 3 donors. What the study reported, not specific to this receptor: Similar TRBV-TRBJ usage was shown by naive CXCR3-negative and CXCR3-positive cells from the same donor, whereas distinct patterns were shown by memory cells. Freshly isolated PBMCs were used for most assays because CXCR3 expression went down partially after cryopreservation. Repertoire diversity was comparably high in both naive subsets but much lower in memory CD8+ T cells. Because surface CD5, which is linked to self-reactivity in mice, was comparable between the naive subsets, TCR interaction strength was also inferred from the physicochemical properties of TRB CDR3s. Compared with CXCR3-negative naive cells, CXCR3-positive naive cells had TRB CDR3s with higher hydrophobicity (lower Kidera factor 4), lower energy, and higher strength and volume indices.

As regards this clonotype: This receptor's antigen is unknown.

Reads for this sample came from a NextSeq 550. The Human TCR Profiling Kit (MiLaboratory) was used to make UMI-labeled 5' RACE TRB cDNA libraries. cDNA synthesis used the entire amount of extracted RNA, and PCR amplification then used the entire amount of cDNA produced. Libraries were prepared in parallel with an identical number of PCR cycles. The paper's data handling went like this. With a minimum of two reads required per UMI, MIGEC and MiXCR pulled out about 50,000 +/- 10,000 unique UMI-labeled TRB cDNA molecules from each library. On average, each library contained approximately 40,000 +/- 10,000 functional in-frame TRB CDR3 nucleotide clonotypes without stop codons. After each sample was downsampled to 5000 UMI-labeled TRB molecules, VDJtools was used to calculate diversity metrics such as normalized Shannon-Wiener and Chao1. For the central five CDR3 residues, VDJtools calculated physicochemical properties weighted by clonotype size, namely interaction energy, strength, volume and Kidera factor 4. One entry per CDR3 protein sequence results from the TCRdb reprocessing of the reads, with DNA left out. Clone size and V and J calls follow TCRdb, not the original study. The data table for this sample lists some 140,000 distinct CDR3 sequences. Together, the top ten hold 0.4% to 0.45% of the sample.

The CDR3 spans 16 residues, from the cysteine through the phenylalanine. The coding DNA is unavailable. In the germline V gene, CDR1 corresponds to MGHRA and CDR2 to YSYEKL. Each CD8+ T cell subset was flow-sorted in triplicate, with 300,000 cells per subset placed directly into RLT lysis buffer. To keep memory contaminants out, a stringent definition of naive CD8+ T cells was applied: CD45RO-CCR7+CD27+CD95-. Standard density gradient centrifugation was used to isolate peripheral blood mononuclear cells from buffy coats. A FACSAria III was used to flow-sort naive CXCR3-negative and CXCR3-positive CD8+ T cells. An RNeasy Mini Kit was used to extract total RNA from the sorted cells.

What was sequenced was naive CXCR3+ CD8+ T cells from blood. In the paper's terms, the cell subset or site label means: CD45RO-CCR7+CD27+CD95- naive CD8+ T cells expressing CXCR3 (TNR3+). The sequence was collected from a human donor in good health. Some clones in this sample may be carry-over from other donors' samples. The V and J genes are TRBV4-1 and TRBJ1-1. The CDR3 region reads CASSQDFPNPNTEVFF.